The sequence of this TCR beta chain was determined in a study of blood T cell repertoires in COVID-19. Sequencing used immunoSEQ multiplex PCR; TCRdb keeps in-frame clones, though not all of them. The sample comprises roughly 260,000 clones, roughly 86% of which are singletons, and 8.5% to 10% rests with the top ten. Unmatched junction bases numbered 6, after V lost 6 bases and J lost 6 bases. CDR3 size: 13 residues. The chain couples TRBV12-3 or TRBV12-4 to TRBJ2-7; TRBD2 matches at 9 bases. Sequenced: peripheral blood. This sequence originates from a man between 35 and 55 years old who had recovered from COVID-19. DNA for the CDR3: TGTGCCAGCAGCCCCGGACTAGCGACCGAGCAGTACTTC. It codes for CASSPGLATEQYF.